The T cell receptor (beta chain) described here comes from a study of OX40 agonist ivuxolimab in advanced cancers. In its sample, this clone was seen once. Generated by immunoSEQ multiplex PCR, the TCRdb table keeps only in-frame clones and is missing some. The data hold approximately 100,000 clones, with about nine tenths observed a single time. This receptor was obtained from an adult with an advanced solid tumor such as melanoma, head and neck, liver or kidney cancer. The source was CD4+ or CD8+ T cells sorted from blood, collected in a trial of the OX40 agonist ivuxolimab.

The CDR3 DNA follows: TGTGCCAGCAGTCCTACAGGGAACTCTGGAAACACCATATATTTT. It specifies CASSPTGNSGNTIYF. This chain joins TRBV6-1 and TRBJ1-3; TRBD1 is a possible D gene (6 bases). Per germline, CDR1 MNHNS and CDR2 SASEGT. CDR3 size: 15 residues. The V end was cut by 5 bases, the J end by 0 bases, with 11 bases between.